Below, 10 T cell receptor beta chains from the same sample are listed, as sequenced in a study of blood T cells in healthy people across ages (dated by TCRdb to 2014 to 2015). The library was generated by 5' RACE. TCRdb names Illumina HiSeq 2500 as the instrument used. A second PCR of roughly 7 to 11 cycles was performed with a sample-barcoded 5' primer and a J-beta primer mix. TCRdb reran the public reads through fastp at Q25 and MiXCR, keeping productive beta chains. CDR3 protein duplicates are merged, each entry listing the most common genes and DNA. The sample table records around 870,000 distinct CDR3 sequences; less than 35% of these occur just once. About 18% of the sample comes from the top ten. The specimen was blood. The receptors originated from a woman of 80 years or more in good health.

There are a few counts of this clonotype. A much larger clone differs from this one at a single base, so this may be a read error. This chain uses TRBV7-2 with TRBJ2-7; no clear D gene. Germline V gene sequence: CDR1 SGHTA, CDR2 FQGNSA. V was clipped by 5 bases and J by 7 bases, with 15 bases between them. The CDR3 spans 13 residues. The CDR3 DNA is TGTGCCAGCAGCCTCCGCGGCTACAATGAGCAGTACTTC. Translating it yields CASSLRGYNEQYF.

At least ten counts were recorded for this clonotype. The J gene is TRBJ2-5, the V gene TRBV6-2 or TRBV6-3; D remains ambiguous. V lost 2 bases and J 0 bases, leaving 7 bases between the germline ends. Looked up from germline, CDR1 is MNHEY and CDR2 is SVGEGT. The CDR3 is made up of 14 amino acids. The CDR3 bases are TGTGCCAGCAGTTACATGGGGTACCAAGAGACCCAGTACTTC. Translation: CASSYMGYQETQYF.

This clonotype has a count of ten or more. The rearrangement uses TRBV12-3 or TRBV12-4 and TRBJ1-6; D is perhaps TRBD1 (5 bases). The CDR3 extends over 13 amino acids. Deletions cut 10 bases from V and 5 bases from J, with 12 bases between. The CDR3 here is CATSGPDNSPLHF. DNA of the CDR3: TGTGCCACCTCGGGGCCGGATAATTCACCCCTCCACTTT.

The chain is built from TRBV9 and TRBJ2-7; D possibly matches TRBD1 or TRBD2 (5 bases each). The CDR3 extends over 15 amino acids. The V gene's germline CDR1 is SGDLS and CDR2 YYNGEE. Deletions cut 3 bases from V and 4 bases from J, with 17 bases between. The CDR3 DNA reads TGTGCCAGCAGCGCTTCCCACATCGAGGGGTACGAGCAGTACTTC. This gives the protein CASSASHIEGYEQYF.

About this clonotype itself: This may be a read error: a much more frequent sequence differs by one nucleotide. This chain uses TRBV12-3 or TRBV12-4 with TRBJ1-2; D gene uncertain. Trimming removed 5 bases from V and 1 base from J, with 14 bases in between. This CDR3 comprises 15 residues. The CDR3 nucleotides read TGTGCCAGCAGTGAAGGCCCAACCTTTAACTATGGCTACACCTTC. Its protein is CASSEGPTFNYGYTF.

The chain employs TRBV3-1 and TRBJ1-1, with 7 nucleotides matching TRBD1. This CDR3 spans 13 amino acids. The germline gives CDR1 LGHDT, CDR2 YNNKEL (reference sequence). The V segment lost 4 bases and the J segment 9 bases; nucleotides outside the gene matches: 8. The CDR3 DNA is TGTGCCAGCAGCCCCTATATAGGGGGCAAAGCTTTCTTT. Protein sequence: CASSPYIGGKAFF.

Remarks on this clonotype: At one end, the junction sequence differs from germline, possibly due to a read error. This rearrangement joins TRBV7-2 to TRBJ2-2; the D gene could be TRBD1 or TRBD2 (5 bases each). This CDR3 has 12 amino acids. Per germline, CDR1 SGHTA and CDR2 FQGNSA. For the CDR3, the DNA is TGTGCCAGCAGCTTAGAACTGGGGGAGCGGTTTTTT. It codes for CASSLELGERFF.

This clonotype has a count of ten or more. This chain joins TRBV6-6 and TRBJ2-1; TRBD2 matches at 13 bases. Germline CDR1 is MNHNY and CDR2 is SVGAGI (reference sequence). The CDR3 is 15 residues long. V dropped 4 bases and J dropped 7; count of bases not matched to a gene: 4. CDR3 sequence reads: CASSSLAGGFNEQFF. The CDR3 coding sequence is TGTGCCAGCAGTTCACTAGCGGGGGGGTTTAATGAGCAGTTCTTC.

Turning to this clonotype: Relative to the germline gene, one junction end is altered; a read error may explain this. The rearrangement uses TRBV14 and TRBJ1-1; D not certain. CDR3 size: 16 residues. Germline assignment: CDR1 SGHDN and CDR2 FVKESK. CDR3 protein: CAGSQVLPRTNTEAFF. As DNA, the CDR3 is TGTGCCGGCAGCCAAGTCCTGCCGAGAACAAACACTGAAGCTTTCTTT.

J is TRBJ2-3 and V is TRBV20-1; unclear D gene. Germline CDR1 and CDR2: DFQATT and SNEGSKA (reference sequence). V was trimmed by 6 bases and J by 3 bases, leaving 16 bases between them. The CDR3 covers 14 residues. The CDR3 bases are TGCAGTGCCCCCGGATTGGGGAAGACAGATACGCAGTATTTT. It specifies CSAPGLGKTDTQYF.